Reported below is one T cell receptor (beta chain). Its antigen is not known. The data derive from a study of cytomegalovirus exposure and HLA in healthy donors. Germline V gene lookup returns CDR1 SGHDT and CDR2 YYEEEE. The CDR3 consists of 14 residues. The ends lost 5 bases at V and 3 bases at J; junction bases unmatched: 4. PCR used 60 Vbeta primers and 13 Jbeta primers. Libraries were prepared by immunoSEQ multiplex PCR; TCRdb keeps only in-frame clonotypes and omits some of them. The listing records about 160,000 clones. Notes on the study in general: Confirmation was obtained in vitro that a few CMV-associated chains are specific for CMV antigens. The likely origin of a cluster of highly shared sequence variants was a sequencing artifact.

This chain uses TRBV5-6 with TRBJ2-1, with 8 bases aligning to TRBD1. The clonotype was recovered from a man aged 25-45 years in good health and CMV-seronegative. The sample comprised PBMCs. The CDR3 protein is CASRGTGLYNEQFF. The CDR3 DNA follows: TGTGCCAGCAGGGGGACAGGACTCTACAATGAGCAGTTCTTC.